This TCR beta chain was recorded in a study of shared clonotypes between healthy human individuals (TCRdb year 2020). General notes on the study: Three men and a couple of women, aged 18 to 49 years, made up the cohort. Per donor, leukapheresis produced somewhere between about 0.8 and 9.5 billion PBMCs. To estimate repertoire size and how much clonotypes are shared between individuals, the study performed deep sequencing of blood TCR repertoires from 4 to 6 healthy adults. To increase sequencing depth and limit assay-specific biases, different laboratories used diverse techniques to prepare libraries and sequence TCR repertoires.

The donors were healthy, HIV-negative adults with no recently reported acute infections or vaccinations. Every donor was a Caucasian adult living in Nashville, Tennessee, USA. In the unsorted samples, 85 million to 100 million PBMCs were counted, and genomic DNA was extracted using the QIAamp DNA Blood Mini kit. Blood was obtained by leukapheresis, after which PBMCs were separated by Ficoll-Histopaque density gradient centrifugation and cryopreserved in liquid nitrogen vapor phase. Using the deep immunoSEQ assay, TCR CDR3 regions were amplified from genomic DNA by multiplex PCR. Extracted genomic DNA from each cell subset was spread evenly across all wells of several immunoSEQ 96-well plates, with each plate serving as a replicate. Each replicate PCR for unsorted PBMC received roughly 300 ng genomic DNA, equal to approximately 29,000 T cell genomes. Ten immunoSEQ deep assay plates were used to sequence the unsorted PBMC genomic DNA. Purified libraries were quantified with a Qubit 3.0 fluorometer, sized on a Bioanalyzer 2100, and re-quantified with the KAPA Library Quantification kit. Every immunoSEQ 96-well plate was sequenced on a separate single-read 150-cycle Illumina NextSeq 550 flow cell. As for the original processing: The immunoSEQ output contained only junctional sequences without quality scores, so filtering could not match that applied to full-length reads. Sequences were annotated with PyIR, a Python wrapper for IgBLAST v1.9, using IMGT germline references to assign V/J genes and CDR3. Reads were filtered out if the reads had weak V/J assignments (E-value above 1e-6), no CDR3, stop codons, out-of-frame junctions, or ambiguous translated residues. A V3J clonotype was defined by an identical inferred V gene, J gene, and CDR3 amino acid sequence. The percentage overlap between two repertoires was calculated by dividing the number of shared unique clonotypes by the size of the smaller repertoire. RTK rarefaction, the Chao1 estimator, and Recon v2.1 estimates of unobserved clonotypes were used to assess repertoire richness. TCRdb provides this immuneACCESS table in a form limited to in-frame rearrangements. Some clones are lacking; in checked studies, under half of them reflect an unresolved V gene, and why the rest are absent is not known. V, J and clone size reflect that table, while D and trimming were determined from the DNA. Here the sample has about 490,000 clones; roughly four fifths occur a single time. Approximately 13% of the sample is held by the ten biggest clonotypes.

Points on this clone: Its antigen specificity is not known. Nothing much larger sits one base from this clone, and base qualities are not available.

The germline V gene specifies KGHSH as CDR1 and LQKENI as CDR2. Ends trimmed: V by 4 bases, J by 1 base; bases unmatched to a gene: 7. Its CDR3 holds 16 amino acids, cysteine through phenylalanine. The read is trimmed to its CDR3 DNA, 48 bases read in frame from base 1. Points the paper makes about the study in general: Based on pairwise subsampling, the degree of clonotype sharing among donors was expected to be affected by sequencing depth. Sampling was restricted to blood, and TCR repertoires in tissues likely differ from the TCR repertoires found in blood. The small number of donors limited the genetic and exposure-history diversity represented.

The sequenced material came from PBMCs. This TCR was sampled from a woman aged 35 to 49 in good health. Some clones in this sample may be carry-over from other donors' samples. The rearranged chain carries TRBV18 and TRBJ2-1; TRBD1 fits 7 bases in the junction. The CDR3 amino acid sequence is: CASSQMGQISYNEQFF. The nucleotide sequence reads TGTGCCAGCTCACAGATGGGACAGATTTCCTACAATGAGCAGTTCTTC.